These 25 T cell receptor beta chains share one sample of origin, sequenced in a study of neurological immune-mediated disorders. In TCRdb, the 5' RACE reads were re-called with MiXCR into one record per CDR3 protein. In the table there are tens of thousands of distinct CDR3 sequences, 10% to 13% of which are singletons. Sequences were obtained from PBMCs. The receptors were gathered from a man aged 35 to 55 in good health.

This clonotype has at least ten counts. The chain carries TRBV5-1 and TRBJ2-7, with D perhaps matching TRBD2 (6 bases). Between the trimmed V and J ends, which lost 2 bases and 0 bases, there was a span of 15 bases. The CDR3 totals 16 residues. The V gene's germline CDR1 is SGHRS and CDR2 YFSETQ. CDR3 sequence: CASSLSGRSSSYEQYF. CDR3 sequence (DNA): TGCGCCAGCAGCTTAAGTGGGAGGTCCAGCTCCTACGAGCAGTACTTC.

This clonotype was counted many times. The chain joins TRBV20-1 to TRBJ1-2, with TRBD1 identical over 8 bases. The CDR3 has 15 amino acids. J gave up 5 bases and V 3 bases, and 11 bases lay outside the gene matches. The V gene's germline CDR1 is DFQATT and CDR2 SNEGSKA (reference sequence). CDR3: CSARVTGVSVYGYTF. CDR3 coding DNA: TGCAGTGCTAGGGTGACAGGGGTCTCCGTTTATGGCTACACCTTC.

There are many counts of this clonotype. This chain links TRBV6-1 with TRBJ1-1; no firm D call. The CDR3 has 15 residues. CDR1 and CDR2 from the germline V gene are MNHNS and SASEGT. V was trimmed by 1 base and J by 8 bases, leaving 17 bases between them. The CDR3 coding sequence is TGTGCCAGCAGTGAAGACGCAGGTCGAGGACCAGAAGCTTTCTTT. Its protein is CASSEDAGRGPEAFF.

At least ten counts were recorded for this clonotype. The CDR3, as DNA: TGTGCCAGCAGCTTCCTAGCGGGGCCTCAAGAGACCCAGTACTTC. This sequence encodes CASSFLAGPQETQYF. The gene calls are TRBV7-2 and TRBJ2-5; 9 bases map to TRBD2. Per germline, CDR1 SGHTA and CDR2 FQGNSA. The CDR3 is 15 amino acids. V shed 3 bases and J 2 bases; nucleotides not matched to a gene: 4.

This clonotype was recorded many times. V gene TRBV7-3 combines with J gene TRBJ1-2; D ambiguous. CDR1 is SGHTA and CDR2 is FQGTGA in the germline V gene. Trimming left V 0 bases short and J 3 bases short, with 5 bases between. The CDR3 spans 13 residues. The CDR3 DNA follows: TGTGCCAGCAGCTTAACTAGGGACTATGGCTACACCTTC. Translated, it gives CASSLTRDYGYTF.

This clonotype was seen many times. The gene calls are TRBV7-2 and TRBJ2-1; possibly TRBD2 for D (5 bases). The CDR3 runs to 15 residues. Germline assignment: CDR1 SGHTA and CDR2 FQGNSA. V was trimmed by 5 bases and J by 5 bases, leaving 16 bases between them. CDR3 nucleotide sequence: TGTGCCAGCAGCCATATCCCGACGAGGGACAATGAGCAGTTCTTC. Its protein product is CASSHIPTRDNEQFF.

This clonotype was detected many times. In DNA form, the CDR3 reads TGTGCCAGCATACCCCGGAACACCGGGGAGCTGTTTTTT. It codes for CASIPRNTGELFF. The chain uses TRBV7-9 and TRBJ2-2; D ambiguous. The V end lost 7 bases, the J end lost 1 base, and 7 bases lay between the germline ends. CDR1 is SEHNR and CDR2 is FQNEAQ in the germline V gene (reference sequence). The CDR3 runs to 13 residues.

This clonotype was counted many times. This chain links TRBV28 with TRBJ2-3; weak D call: TRBD1 (6 bases). V was cut by 6 bases and J by 3 bases, with 16 bases left in between. CDR1 and CDR2 (germline): MDHEN, SYDVKM. This CDR3 contains 15 residues. CDR3 sequence: CASSPQGRLTDTQYF. CDR3 DNA sequence: TGTGCCAGCAGCCCCCAGGGGAGATTGACAGATACGCAGTATTTT.

This clonotype was counted at least ten times. The genes are TRBV20-1 and TRBJ1-1, with D unclear. V was pared by 5 bases and J by 0 bases, with 4 bases between. CDR1 is DFQATT and CDR2 is SNEGSKA in the germline V gene (reference sequence). There are 11 residues in the CDR3. DNA for the CDR3: TGCAGTGCTTATTTGAACACTGAAGCTTTCTTT. Its protein product is CSAYLNTEAFF.

Ten or more counts support this clonotype. V gene TRBV19 combines with J gene TRBJ1-1; D remains unclear. CDR3 length: 13 residues. Between the trimmed V and J ends, which lost 4 bases and 4 bases, there was a span of 10 bases. The V gene's germline CDR1 is LNHDA and CDR2 SQIVND (reference sequence). As DNA, the CDR3 is TGTGCCAGTAGTAGCCAACGGTCCACTGAAGCTTTCTTT. It encodes CASSSQRSTEAFF.

This sequence joins TRBV18 and TRBJ2-1; the D call may be TRBD1 or TRBD2 (5 bases each). CDR3 length: 14 residues. With 8 bases removed from V and 1 base from J, the gap between germline ends came to 12 bases. Germline-derived CDR1 and CDR2 are KGHSH and LQKENI. Written as DNA, the CDR3 is TGTGCCAGCAATTCGGGGCTGTCCTACAATGAGCAGTTCTTC. Its translation: CASNSGLSYNEQFF.

At least ten counts were recorded for this clonotype. This chain joins TRBV20-1 and TRBJ2-1; 10 nucleotides match TRBD1. This CDR3 spans 18 amino acids. CDR1 and CDR2 from the germline V gene are DFQATT and SNEGSKA (reference sequence). V gave up 5 bases and J gave up 7 bases; unmatched junction bases: 20. The CDR3 DNA follows: TGCAGTGCTCCCGGACCGGACAGGGGGAGAAGGGGGACGAATGAGCAGTTCTTC. Its protein product is CSAPGPDRGRRGTNEQFF.

Concerning this clonotype: Since the CDR3 does not end with the conserved phenylalanine or tryptophan, this likely comes from a read error. The J gene is TRBJ2-3, the V gene TRBV5-1, with D perhaps matching TRBD2 (6 bases). V lost 7 bases and J lost 6, with 15 bases in between. Germline V gives CDR1 SGHRS, CDR2 YFSETQ. The CDR3 loop spans 13 amino acids. The CDR3 protein is CASGRSLGDTQYS. In DNA, the CDR3 is TGCGCCAGCGGGAGGAGCTTGGGGGATACGCAGTATTCT.

V gene TRBV29-1 combines with J gene TRBJ2-7; TRBD1 or TRBD2 may be the D gene (6 bases each). This CDR3 has 14 amino acids. CDR1 SQVTM and CDR2 ANQGSEA come from the germline V gene. Trimming took off 6 bases at V and 5 bases at J, with 20 bases between the two ends. CDR3 in amino acids: CSVGGQRVRNEQYF. CDR3 nucleotides: TGCAGCGTGGGGGGACAACGCGTTAGGAACGAGCAGTACTTC.

This clonotype was counted at least ten times. V is TRBV5-1 and J is TRBJ1-2, with 7 bases fitting TRBD1. Germline V gene data show CDR1 as SGHRS and CDR2 as YFSETQ. V lost 4 bases to trimming and J lost 3 bases; unmatched junction nucleotides: 3. The CDR3 totals 13 residues. The CDR3 nucleotides read TGCGCCAGCAGCGCTGGGACAGACTATGGCTACACCTTC. This gives the protein CASSAGTDYGYTF.

This clonotype was observed at least ten times. The chain uses TRBV7-3 and TRBJ2-1, with a possible D match to TRBD1 (7 bases). The CDR3 runs 14 residues. V lost 3 bases, J lost 8 bases, and 14 bases lay in between. The V gene's germline CDR1 is SGHTA and CDR2 FQGTGA. The CDR3 spells CASSFQGGRDEQFF. CDR3 nucleotide sequence: TGTGCCAGCAGCTTCCAGGGGGGCCGGGATGAGCAGTTCTTC. The full variable domain, in which reference TRBV7-3 and TRBJ2-1 provide the parts outside the CDR3, is GAGVSQTPSNKVTEKGKYVELRCDPISGHTALYWYRQSLGQGPEFLIYFQGTGAADDSGLPNDRFFAVRPEGSVSTLKIQRTERGDSAVYLCASSFQGGRDEQFFGPGTRLTVL.

This clonotype was counted many times. The chain joins TRBV28 to TRBJ2-1, with D possibly being TRBD2 (5 bases). Trimming removed 5 bases from V and 7 bases from J, with 18 bases in between. The CDR3 covers 15 residues. CDR1 is MDHEN and CDR2 is SYDVKM in the germline V gene. CDR3 sequence (DNA): TGTGCCAGCAGTCCCCCGGCTAGCCCGGTAAATGAGCAGTTCTTC. The encoded protein is CASSPPASPVNEQFF.

The table lists this clonotype with many counts. V and J are TRBV20-1 and TRBJ2-5; unclear D gene. Germline values: CDR1 DFQATT, CDR2 SNEGSKA (reference sequence). The CDR3 sequence is 16 residues long. V was clipped by 1 base and J by 5 bases, with 20 bases between them. The CDR3 region has the DNA TGCAGTGCTAGAGGACACGGAAGGTGGCAAGGGGAGACCCAGTACTTC. Protein product: CSARGHGRWQGETQYF.

This clonotype was counted at least ten times. This sequence joins TRBV7-9 and TRBJ2-7; no reliable D call. With 5 bases removed from V and 5 bases from J, the gap between germline ends came to 10 bases. CDR3 length: 12 amino acids. Germline V CDR1 and CDR2: SEHNR, FQNEAQ (reference sequence). The CDR3 here is CASSLLGHEQYF. DNA of the CDR3: TGTGCCAGCAGCCTATTAGGGCACGAGCAGTACTTC.

Ten or more counts support this clonotype. The genes are TRBV4-2 and TRBJ2-7; D unresolved. The CDR3 sequence is 14 residues long. Germline V gene lookup returns CDR1 LGHNA and CDR2 YNFKEQ. Trimming stripped 3 bases from V and 0 bases from J, with 9 bases between. The CDR3: CASSHSGLSYEQYF. The CDR3 coding sequence is TGTGCCAGCAGCCATTCGGGCCTCTCCTACGAGCAGTACTTC.

V is TRBV5-1 and J is TRBJ1-1; 7 bases are shared with TRBD1. The germline CDR1 and CDR2 sequences are SGHRS and YFSETQ. The V gene end was trimmed by 4 bases and the J gene end by 4 bases; junction bases not matched to a gene: 7. The CDR3 sequence is 14 residues long. The CDR3 coding sequence is TGCGCCAGCAGCGCCCAGGGGGTGGGCACTGAAGCTTTCTTT. Its protein product is CASSAQGVGTEAFF.

This clonotype occurred many times. The chain links TRBV19 to TRBJ2-1, with 8 nucleotides matching TRBD1. CDR3 length: 14 residues. Unmatched junction bases numbered 7, after V lost 4 bases and J lost 8 bases. Germline V CDR1 and CDR2: LNHDA, SQIVND (reference sequence). The CDR3 coding sequence is TGTGCCAGTAGTACGGAGACAGGGGACGATGAGCAGTTCTTC. Its translation: CASSTETGDDEQFF.

This clonotype showed up many times. V is TRBV7-2 and J is TRBJ2-3; D call uncertain. The CDR3 contains 13 residues. Germline CDR1 reads SGHTA; CDR2 reads FQGNSA. V lost 6 bases, J lost 4 bases, and 11 bases lay in between. The CDR3 sequence: CASRPALADTQYF. CDR3 sequence (DNA): TGTGCCAGCAGGCCTGCGCTCGCAGATACGCAGTATTTT.

This clonotype was counted ten times or more. V gene TRBV14 combines with J gene TRBJ1-6; D remains unclear. Trimming removed 1 base at V and 5 bases at J, with 9 bases between. This CDR3 comprises 15 residues. Germline CDR1 is SGHDN and CDR2 is FVKESK. CDR3 in DNA: TGTGCCAGCAGCCAAGGGCGGGTTAATAATTCACCCCTCCACTTT. The encoded protein is CASSQGRVNNSPLHF.

This clonotype was counted at least ten times. V and J are TRBV25-1 and TRBJ2-1; D is uncertain. CDR3 length equals 13 residues. V was cut by 7 bases and J by 2 bases, with 9 bases left in between. Germline loops: CDR1 MGHDK, CDR2 SYGVNS. The CDR3 nucleotides read TGTGCCAGCATGCAGGACGCCTACAATGAGCAGTTCTTC. The encoded protein is CASMQDAYNEQFF.